The 14 T cell receptor beta chains below come from one sample, sequenced in a study of Ad26.COV2.S vaccination and SARS-CoV-2 variants. Measured with immunoSEQ multiplex PCR; TCRdb has only the in-frame clones, and not every one. This sample has 350,000 to 450,000 clones, with more than 75% found just once. The sample's treatment: 15 to 20 received Ad26.COV2.S at low or high dose, single or two shots; several received placebo; per-sample allocation not given. Sampling was done on day 63 after the first vaccine or placebo injection. The specimen comprised peripheral blood, sampled in a trial of Ad26.COV2.S vaccine versus placebo. These receptors were collected from a person aged 18-65 years who received the Ad26.COV2.S COVID-19 vaccine or a placebo.

The chain carries TRBV27 and TRBJ1-5; 8 bases align to TRBD1. V trimming: 7 bases; J trimming: 4 bases; junction bases outside the gene matches: 9. Germline lookup yields CDR1 MNHEY and CDR2 SMNVEV (reference sequence). This CDR3 has 15 residues. Written as DNA, the CDR3 is TGTGCCAGCAAAACCGGGACAGGCACAAATCAGCCCCAGCATTTT. As protein: CASKTGTGTNQPQHF.

The chain carries TRBV7-8 and TRBJ2-1; D gene unclear. The ends were cut back, 1 base at V and 0 bases at J, with 4 bases in the middle. CDR1 and CDR2 from the germline V gene are SGHVS and FQNEAQ. CDR3 length equals 14 residues. The CDR3 reads CASSLDSSYNEQFF. CDR3 in DNA: TGTGCCAGCAGCTTAGACAGCTCCTACAATGAGCAGTTCTTC.

This chain connects TRBV19 to TRBJ2-3; 8 bases align to TRBD1. Germline trimming cut 5 bases from V and 0 bases from J; bases unmatched to any gene: 10. Germline lookup yields CDR1 LNHDA and CDR2 SQIVND (reference sequence). The CDR3 sequence is 17 residues long. Here the CDR3 reads CASSPRKGQGSTDTQYF. The CDR3 coding sequence is TGTGCCAGTAGTCCACGGAAAGGACAGGGAAGCACAGATACGCAGTATTTT.

This chain links TRBV19 with TRBJ1-2, with a possible D match to TRBD1 (5 bases). The CDR3 is 16 amino acids. Germline V lookup: CDR1 LNHDA, CDR2 SQIVND (reference sequence). Trimming shortened V by 3 bases and J by 3 bases, and 17 bases separated the two germline ends. Here the CDR3 reads CASSIWAPRGHYGYTF. The CDR3 bases are TGTGCCAGTAGTATTTGGGCTCCTCGGGGACACTATGGCTACACCTTC.

The chain employs TRBV11-3 and TRBJ2-2, with unresolved D. This CDR3 has 15 residues. Per the germline V gene, CDR1 is SGHNT and CDR2 is YENEEA. V was pared by 5 bases and J by 6 bases, with 16 bases between. CDR3 nucleotides: TGTGCCAGCAGCCCTCCGGGCCCCTCGGCCGGGGAGCTGTTTTTT. It encodes CASSPPGPSAGELFF. The variable domain in full, completed from reference TRBV11-3 and TRBJ2-2, reads EAGVVQSPRYKIIEKKQPVAFWCNPISGHNTLYWYLQNLGQGPELLIRYENEEAVDDSQLPKDRFSAERLKGVDSTLKIQPAELGDSAVYLCASSPPGPSAGELFFGEGSRLTVL.

This rearrangement joins TRBV5-1 to TRBJ2-5; D may be TRBD1 or TRBD2 (5 bases each). CDR1 and CDR2 from the germline V gene are SGHRS and YFSETQ. The CDR3 consists of 16 residues. Between the trimmed V and J ends, which lost 4 bases and 3 bases, there was a span of 19 bases. The CDR3 sequence: CASSPGAAQREETQYF. In DNA, the CDR3 is TGCGCCAGCAGCCCCGGGGCAGCCCAAAGGGAAGAGACCCAGTACTTC.

The V gene is TRBV5-1, the J gene TRBJ2-5, with 10 bases that match TRBD2. The CDR3 has 14 amino acids. Germline CDR1 and CDR2: SGHRS and YFSETQ. Germline trimming cut 5 bases from V and 1 base from J; bases unmatched to any gene: 2. This CDR3 reads CASSLAGVQETQYF. The DNA of the CDR3 is TGCGCCAGCAGTCTAGCGGGGGTCCAAGAGACCCAGTACTTC.

V and J are TRBV10-3 and TRBJ2-7; tentatively, D is TRBD1 or TRBD2 (5 bases each). CDR1 and CDR2 from the germline V gene are ENHRY and SYGVKD. The germline V and J ends were trimmed by 10 bases and 1 base, with 17 bases remaining between them. The CDR3 extends over 14 amino acids. This CDR3 reads CATQEGRVSYEQYF. CDR3 nucleotides: TGTGCCACTCAAGAGGGCAGGGTTTCCTACGAGCAGTACTTC.

The CDR3, as DNA: TGTGCCAGCAGCTCCGGGACAACCTACGAGCAGTACTTC. Amino acids: CASSSGTTYEQYF. V usage is TRBV5-6 and J usage is TRBJ2-7, with TRBD1 as a possible D gene (6 bases). Deletions cut 3 bases from V and 2 bases from J, with 9 bases between. The CDR3 runs 13 residues. CDR1 is SGHDT and CDR2 is YYEEEE in the germline V gene.

The genes are TRBV5-4 and TRBJ2-1, with a weak D call TRBD2 (8 bases). From germline, CDR1 is SGHNT and CDR2 YYREEE (reference sequence). Between the trimmed V and J ends, which lost 4 bases and 12 bases, there was a span of 14 bases. The CDR3 consists of 12 residues. Here the CDR3 reads CASSPGGDRQFF. CDR3 in DNA: TGTGCCAGCAGCCCGGGAGGGGACAGGCAGTTCTTC. Full variable domain (rest looked up from reference TRBV5-4 and TRBJ2-1): ETGVTQSPTHLIKTRGQQVTLRCSSQSGHNTVSWYQQALGQGPQFIFQYYREEENGRGNFPPRFSGLQFPNYSSELNVNALELDDSALYLCASSPGGDRQFFGPGTRLTVL.

V is TRBV4-1 and J is TRBJ2-2; D is unresolved. Germline V lookup: CDR1 MGHRA, CDR2 YSYEKL. CDR3 size: 17 residues. V was clipped by 1 base and J by 2 bases, with 14 bases between them. CDR3 in amino acids: CASSQVSVLPNTGELFF. CDR3 DNA sequence: TGCGCCAGCAGCCAAGTGTCGGTCCTTCCTAACACCGGGGAGCTGTTTTTT.

The rearrangement links TRBV5-4 to TRBJ2-5; D remains ambiguous. Germline V CDR1 and CDR2: SGHNT, YYREEE (reference sequence). The CDR3 length is 14 residues. Trimming pared 2 bases from V and 7 bases from J, leaving 15 bases between. The CDR3 protein is CASSFDRRLWTQYF. The CDR3 DNA sequence: TGTGCCAGCAGCTTCGACCGACGTTTGTGGACCCAGTACTTC. The whole variable domain, remainder taken from reference TRBV5-4 and TRBJ2-5, is ETGVTQSPTHLIKTRGQQVTLRCSSQSGHNTVSWYQQALGQGPQFIFQYYREEENGRGNFPPRFSGLQFPNYSSELNVNALELDDSALYLCASSFDRRLWTQYFGPGTRLLVL.

V gene TRBV29-1 combines with J gene TRBJ2-7, with TRBD1 matching over 7 bases. This CDR3 has 15 amino acids. V trimming: 7 bases; J trimming: 2 bases; junction bases outside the gene matches: 14. The germline CDR1 and CDR2 sequences are SQVTM and ANQGSEA. CDR3 sequence reads: CSARQGTAPPYEQYF. The CDR3 DNA is TGCAGCGCCCGGCAGGGGACAGCTCCCCCCTACGAGCAGTACTTC.

The gene calls are TRBV6-5 and TRBJ2-7; 9 nucleotides agree with TRBD1. The CDR3 spans 15 residues. CDR1 MNHEY and CDR2 SVGAGI come from the germline V gene. The V gene end was trimmed by 6 bases and the J gene end by 2 bases; junction bases not matched to a gene: 8. CDR3 nucleotide sequence: TGTGCCAGCAGACCTTGGGGGACAGGGCCCTACGAGCAGTACTTC. The encoded protein is CASRPWGTGPYEQYF.